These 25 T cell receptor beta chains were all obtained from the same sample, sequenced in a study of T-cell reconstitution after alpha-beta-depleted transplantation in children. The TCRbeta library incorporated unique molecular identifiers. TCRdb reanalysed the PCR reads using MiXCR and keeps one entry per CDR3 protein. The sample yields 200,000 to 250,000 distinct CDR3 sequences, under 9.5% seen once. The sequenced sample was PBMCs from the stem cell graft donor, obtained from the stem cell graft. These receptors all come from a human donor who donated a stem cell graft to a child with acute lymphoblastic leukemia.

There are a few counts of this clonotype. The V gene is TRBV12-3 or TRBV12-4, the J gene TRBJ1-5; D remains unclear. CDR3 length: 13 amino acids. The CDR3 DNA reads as TGTGCATCGCGAGAAACGAGGAAGCAGCCCCAGCATTTT. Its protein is CASRETRKQPQHF.

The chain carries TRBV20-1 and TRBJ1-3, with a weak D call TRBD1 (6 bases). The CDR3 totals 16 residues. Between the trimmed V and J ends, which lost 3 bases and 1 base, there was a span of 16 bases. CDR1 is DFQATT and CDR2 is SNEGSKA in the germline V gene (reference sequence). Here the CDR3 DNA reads TGCAGTGCTAGTTCCCTCGAACAGGGATCTGGAAACACCATATATTTT. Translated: CSASSLEQGSGNTIYF.

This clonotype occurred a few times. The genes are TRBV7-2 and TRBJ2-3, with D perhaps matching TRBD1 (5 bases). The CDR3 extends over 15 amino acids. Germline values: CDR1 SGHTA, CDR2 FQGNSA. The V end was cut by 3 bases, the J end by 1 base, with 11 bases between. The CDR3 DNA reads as TGTGCCAGCAGCTTTCGCAGGGTGGGCACAGATACGCAGTATTTT. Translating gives CASSFRRVGTDTQYF.

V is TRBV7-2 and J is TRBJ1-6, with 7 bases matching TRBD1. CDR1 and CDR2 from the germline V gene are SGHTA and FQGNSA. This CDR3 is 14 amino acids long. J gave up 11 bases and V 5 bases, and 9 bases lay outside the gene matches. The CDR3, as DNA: TGTGCCAGCAGCACGCGACAGGGTGTGACACCCCTCCACTTT. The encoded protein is CASSTRQGVTPLHF.

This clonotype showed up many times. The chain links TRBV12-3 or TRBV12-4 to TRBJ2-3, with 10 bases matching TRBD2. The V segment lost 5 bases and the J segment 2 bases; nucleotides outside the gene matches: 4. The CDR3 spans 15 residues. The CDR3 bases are TGTGCCAGCAGTCGGACTAGCGGACACACAGATACGCAGTATTTT. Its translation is CASSRTSGHTDTQYF.

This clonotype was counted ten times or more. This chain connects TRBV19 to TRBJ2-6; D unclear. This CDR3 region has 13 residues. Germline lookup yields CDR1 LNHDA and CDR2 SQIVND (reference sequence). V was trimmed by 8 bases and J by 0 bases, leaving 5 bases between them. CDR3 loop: CASCSSGANVLTF. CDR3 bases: TGTGCCAGTTGCAGCTCTGGGGCCAACGTCCTGACTTTC. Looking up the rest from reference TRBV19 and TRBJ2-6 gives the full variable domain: DGGITQSPKYLFRKEGQNVTLSCEQNLNHDAMYWYRQDPGQGLRLIYYSQIVNDFQKGDIAEGYSVSREKKESFPLTVTSAQKNPTAFYLCASCSSGANVLTFGAGSRLTVL.

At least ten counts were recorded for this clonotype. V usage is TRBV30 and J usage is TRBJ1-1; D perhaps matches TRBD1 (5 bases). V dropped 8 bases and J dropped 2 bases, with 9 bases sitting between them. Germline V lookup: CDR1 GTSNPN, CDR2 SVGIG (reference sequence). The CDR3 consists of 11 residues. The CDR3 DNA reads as TGTGCCATGACAGTTAACACTGAAGCTTTCTTT. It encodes CAMTVNTEAFF. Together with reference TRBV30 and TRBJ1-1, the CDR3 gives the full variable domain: SQTIHQWPATLVQPVGSPLSLECTVEGTSNPNLYWYRQAAGRGLQLLFYSVGIGQISSEVPQNLSASRPQDRQFILSSKKLLLSDSGFYLCAMTVNTEAFFGQGTRLTVV.

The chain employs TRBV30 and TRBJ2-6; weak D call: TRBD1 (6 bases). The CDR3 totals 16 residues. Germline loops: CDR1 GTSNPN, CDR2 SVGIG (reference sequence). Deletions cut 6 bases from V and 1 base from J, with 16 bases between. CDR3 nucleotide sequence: TGTGCCTGTGTTCCCGGGGACATATCTGGGGCCAACGTCCTGACTTTC. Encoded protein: CACVPGDISGANVLTF.

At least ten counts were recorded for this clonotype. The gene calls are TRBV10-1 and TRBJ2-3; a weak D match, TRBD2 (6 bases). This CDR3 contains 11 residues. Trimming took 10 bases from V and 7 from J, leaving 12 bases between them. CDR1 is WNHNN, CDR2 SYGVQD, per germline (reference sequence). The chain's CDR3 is CATSATNTQYF. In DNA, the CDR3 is TGCGCCACTAGCGCCACCAATACGCAGTATTTT.

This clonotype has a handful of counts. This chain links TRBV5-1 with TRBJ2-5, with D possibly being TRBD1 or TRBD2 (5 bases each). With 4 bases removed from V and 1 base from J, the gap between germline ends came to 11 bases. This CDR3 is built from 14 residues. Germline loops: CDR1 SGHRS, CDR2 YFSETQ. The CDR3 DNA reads TGCGCCAGCAGCGGGGGACGGTTCCAAGAGACCCAGTACTTC. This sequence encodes CASSGGRFQETQYF.

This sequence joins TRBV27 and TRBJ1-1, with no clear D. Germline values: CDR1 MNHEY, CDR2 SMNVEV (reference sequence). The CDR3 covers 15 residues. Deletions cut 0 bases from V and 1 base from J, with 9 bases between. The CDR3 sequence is CASSLSVPRNTEAFF. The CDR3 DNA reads TGTGCCAGCAGTTTATCCGTCCCACGGAACACTGAAGCTTTCTTT.

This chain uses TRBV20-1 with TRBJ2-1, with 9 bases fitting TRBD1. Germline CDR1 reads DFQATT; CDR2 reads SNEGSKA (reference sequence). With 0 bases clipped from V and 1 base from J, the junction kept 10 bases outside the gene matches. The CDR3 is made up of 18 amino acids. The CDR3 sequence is CSARDRNRGHESYNEQFF. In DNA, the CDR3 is TGCAGTGCTAGAGATCGAAACAGGGGGCACGAGTCCTACAATGAGCAGTTCTTC.

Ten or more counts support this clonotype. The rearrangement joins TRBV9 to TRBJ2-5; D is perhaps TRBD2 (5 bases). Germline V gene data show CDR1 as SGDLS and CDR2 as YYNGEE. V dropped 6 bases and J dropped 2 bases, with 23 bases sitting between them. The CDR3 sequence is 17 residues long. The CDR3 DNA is TGTGCCAGCAACCCCACGGGGAGTACCGCGTGGCAAGAGACCCAGTACTTC. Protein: CASNPTGSTAWQETQYF.

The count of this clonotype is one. In DNA form, the CDR3 reads TGTGCCAGCAGCTCGGACAGGTTTACGGGTGGCTACACCTTC. Translated: CASSSDRFTGGYTF. The chain uses TRBV7-8 and TRBJ1-2, with 7 bases fitting TRBD1. Germline V gives CDR1 SGHVS, CDR2 FQNEAQ. V lost 4 bases and J lost 7; bases outside the gene matches: 9. This CDR3 spans 14 amino acids.

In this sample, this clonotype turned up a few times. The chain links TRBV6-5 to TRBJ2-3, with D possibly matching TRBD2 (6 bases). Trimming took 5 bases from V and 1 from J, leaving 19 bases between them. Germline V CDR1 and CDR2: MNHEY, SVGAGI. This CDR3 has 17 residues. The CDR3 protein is CASSNLGLSARTDTQYF. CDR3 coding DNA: TGTGCCAGCAGTAACCTGGGACTCTCTGCCCGCACAGATACGCAGTATTTT.

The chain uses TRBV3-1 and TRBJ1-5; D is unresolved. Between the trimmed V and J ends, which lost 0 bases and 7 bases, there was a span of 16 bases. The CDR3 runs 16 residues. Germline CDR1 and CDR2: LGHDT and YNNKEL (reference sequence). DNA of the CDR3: TGTGCCAGCAGCCAAGATGCGCAGGTCCCGGGCCAGCCCCAGCATTTT. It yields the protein CASSQDAQVPGQPQHF.

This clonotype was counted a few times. The CDR3 DNA sequence: TGCGCCAGCTCACACTCACAGGGGCTCGACGAGCAGTACTTC. The encoded protein is CASSHSQGLDEQYF. The chain recombines TRBV5-1 with TRBJ2-7; 7 bases are a match to TRBD1. J was trimmed by 5 bases and V by 7 bases; bases with no gene match: 12. Looked up from germline, CDR1 is SGHRS and CDR2 is YFSETQ. The CDR3 extends over 14 amino acids.

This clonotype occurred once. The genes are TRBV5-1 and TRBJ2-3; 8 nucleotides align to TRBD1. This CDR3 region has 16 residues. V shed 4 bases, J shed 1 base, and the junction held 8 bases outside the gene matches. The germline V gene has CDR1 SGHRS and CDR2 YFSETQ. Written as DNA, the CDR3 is TGCGCCAGCAGCCTGGGACAGGAGCCTGGCACAGATACGCAGTATTTT. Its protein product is CASSLGQEPGTDTQYF.

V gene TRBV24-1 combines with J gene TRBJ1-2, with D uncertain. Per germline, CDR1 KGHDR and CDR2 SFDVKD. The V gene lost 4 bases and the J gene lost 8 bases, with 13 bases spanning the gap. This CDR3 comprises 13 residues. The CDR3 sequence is CATSDGRLYGYTF. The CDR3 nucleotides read TGTGCCACCAGTGACGGACGTCTCTACGGCTACACCTTC.

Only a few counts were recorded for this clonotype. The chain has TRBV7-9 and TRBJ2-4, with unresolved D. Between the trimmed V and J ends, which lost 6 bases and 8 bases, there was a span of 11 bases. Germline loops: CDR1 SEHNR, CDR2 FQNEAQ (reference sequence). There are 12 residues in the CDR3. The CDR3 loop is CASSSLQDIQYF. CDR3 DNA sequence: TGTGCCAGCAGTAGTCTCCAGGACATTCAGTACTTC.

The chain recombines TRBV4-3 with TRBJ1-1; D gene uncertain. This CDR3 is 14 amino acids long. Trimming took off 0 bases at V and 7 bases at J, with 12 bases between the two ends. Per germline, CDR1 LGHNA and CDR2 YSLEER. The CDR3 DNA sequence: TGCGCCAGCAGCCAAGATACGGGAACAGATGAAGCTTTCTTT. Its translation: CASSQDTGTDEAFF.

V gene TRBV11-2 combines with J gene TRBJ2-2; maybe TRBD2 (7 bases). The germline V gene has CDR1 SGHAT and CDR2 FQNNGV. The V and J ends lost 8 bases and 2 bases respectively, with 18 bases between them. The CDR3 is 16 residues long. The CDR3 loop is CASGAGAGANTGELFF. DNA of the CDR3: TGTGCCAGCGGGGCCGGGGCGGGGGCTAACACCGGGGAGCTGTTTTTT.

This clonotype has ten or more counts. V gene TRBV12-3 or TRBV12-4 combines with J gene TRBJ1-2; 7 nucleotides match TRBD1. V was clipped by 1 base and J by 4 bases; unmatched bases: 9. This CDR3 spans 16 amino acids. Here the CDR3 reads CASSLVAAPGGYGYTF. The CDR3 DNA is TGTGCCAGCAGTTTAGTAGCCGCGCCAGGGGGCTATGGCTACACCTTC.

CDR3 sequence reads: CSAAGAQSREQYF. In DNA, the CDR3 is TGCAGTGCTGCAGGGGCCCAGTCCCGCGAGCAGTACTTC. The V and J genes are TRBV20-1 and TRBJ2-7, with D possibly being TRBD1 (6 bases). The CDR3 is made up of 13 amino acids. Germline V CDR1 and CDR2: DFQATT, SNEGSKA (reference sequence). V gave up 5 bases and J gave up 6 bases, with 17 bases separating them.

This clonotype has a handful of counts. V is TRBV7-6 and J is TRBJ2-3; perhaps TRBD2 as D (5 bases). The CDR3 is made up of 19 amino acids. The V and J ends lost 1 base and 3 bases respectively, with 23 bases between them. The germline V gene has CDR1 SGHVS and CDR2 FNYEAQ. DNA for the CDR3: TGTGCCAGCAGCTTAGAGGTTTCAGCGGCAGGCCAACTTACAGATACGCAGTATTTT. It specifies CASSLEVSAAGQLTDTQYF.